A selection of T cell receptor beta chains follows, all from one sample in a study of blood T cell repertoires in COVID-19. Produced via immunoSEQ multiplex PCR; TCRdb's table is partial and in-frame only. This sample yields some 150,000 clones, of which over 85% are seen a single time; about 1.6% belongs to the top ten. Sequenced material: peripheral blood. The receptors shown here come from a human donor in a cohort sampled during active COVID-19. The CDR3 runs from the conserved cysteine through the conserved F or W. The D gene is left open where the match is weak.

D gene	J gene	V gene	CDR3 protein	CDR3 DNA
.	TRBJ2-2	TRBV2	CASSVGRGGGTGELFF	TGTGCCAGCAGTGTCGGCCGGGGAGGGGGAACCGGGGAGCTGTTTTTT
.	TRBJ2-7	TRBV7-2	CASSLDGGRAYEQYF	TGTGCCAGCAGCTTAGATGGGGGCCGAGCCTACGAGCAGTACTTC
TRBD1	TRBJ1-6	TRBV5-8	CASSHGQGTFSPLHF	TGTGCCAGCAGCCACGGACAGGGGACTTTTTCACCCCTCCACTTT
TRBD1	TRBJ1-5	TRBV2	CASSGGQSNQPQHF	TGTGCCAGCAGTGGGGGACAGAGCAATCAGCCCCAGCATTTT
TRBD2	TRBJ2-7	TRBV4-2	CASSPLAGAYEQYF	TGTGCCAGCAGCCCCTTAGCGGGTGCCTACGAGCAGTACTTC
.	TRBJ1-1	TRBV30	CAWNPGELNTEAFF	TGTGCCTGGAATCCCGGAGAACTGAACACTGAAGCTTTCTTT
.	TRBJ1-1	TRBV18	CASSQRTSRGAEAFF	TGTGCCAGCTCACAACGCACGTCCCGAGGCGCTGAAGCTTTCTTT
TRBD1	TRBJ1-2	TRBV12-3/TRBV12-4	CASSTDRENGYTF	TGTGCCAGCAGTACCGACAGGGAGAATGGCTACACCTTC
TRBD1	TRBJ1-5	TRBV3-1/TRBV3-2	CASSQGTGWSNQPQHF	TGTGCCAGCAGCCAAGGGACAGGATGGAGCAATCAGCCCCAGCATTTT
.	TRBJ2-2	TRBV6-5	CASRSGENTGELFF	TGTGCCAGCCGTTCAGGGGAAAACACCGGGGAGCTGTTTTTT
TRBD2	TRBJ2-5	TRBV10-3	CAISDGLAASETQYF	TGTGCCATCAGTGATGGACTAGCGGCCTCGGAGACCCAGTACTTC
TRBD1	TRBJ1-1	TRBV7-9	CASSLGDRGRNTEAFF	TGTGCCAGCAGCTTAGGTGACAGGGGGCGGAACACTGAAGCTTTCTTT
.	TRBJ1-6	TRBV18	CASALNPPGQSPLHF	TGTGCCAGCGCATTAAACCCCCCAGGACAGTCACCCCTCCACTTT
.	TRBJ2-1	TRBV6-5	CASSPRHRGEQFF	TGTGCCAGCAGTCCACGACATCGGGGTGAGCAGTTCTTC
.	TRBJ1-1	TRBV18	CASSSRPSTHTEAFF	TGTGCCAGCTCATCACGCCCCTCGACACACACTGAAGCTTTCTTT
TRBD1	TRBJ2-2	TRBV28	CASRRTGGAGELFF	TGTGCCAGCAGGCGGACAGGGGGCGCCGGGGAGCTGTTTTTT
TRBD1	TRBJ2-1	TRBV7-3	CASSLISTGVNEQFF	TGTGCCAGCAGCTTAATTTCGACAGGGGTGAATGAGCAGTTCTTC
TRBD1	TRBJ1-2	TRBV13	CASSSSTGPNYGYTF	TGTGCCAGCAGCTCTTCGACAGGGCCGAACTATGGCTACACCTTC